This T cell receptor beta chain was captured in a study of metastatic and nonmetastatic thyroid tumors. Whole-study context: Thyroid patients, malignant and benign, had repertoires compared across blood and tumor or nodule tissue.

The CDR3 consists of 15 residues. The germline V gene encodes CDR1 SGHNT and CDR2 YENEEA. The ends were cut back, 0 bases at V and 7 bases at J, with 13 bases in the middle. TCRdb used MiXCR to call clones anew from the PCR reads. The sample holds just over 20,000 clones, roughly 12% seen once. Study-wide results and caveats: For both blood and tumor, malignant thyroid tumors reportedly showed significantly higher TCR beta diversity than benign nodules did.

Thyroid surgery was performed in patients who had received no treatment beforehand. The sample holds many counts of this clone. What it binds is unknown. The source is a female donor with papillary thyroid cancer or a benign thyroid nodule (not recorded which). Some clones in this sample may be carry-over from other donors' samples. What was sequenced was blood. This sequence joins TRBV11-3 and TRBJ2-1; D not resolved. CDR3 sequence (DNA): TGTGCCAGCAGCTTAGATCTGGCTTTAGGGAATGAGCAGTTCTTC. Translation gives CASSLDLALGNEQFF.